The 26 T cell receptor beta chains below all came from one sample that was sequenced in a study of breast tumors, draining lymph nodes, adjacent tissues. The lymph nodes were axillary draining lymph nodes from breast cancer patients. TCRdb itself ran the multiplex PCR reads through MiXCR, one entry per CDR3 protein. The data hold 150,000 or so distinct CDR3 sequences, with 33% observed a single time. The sequencing sample was made of axillary lymph node tissue. Receptor source: a female donor with breast cancer. Some clones in this sample may be carry-over from other donors' samples.

Of note for this clonotype: A much larger clone differs from this one at a single base, so this may be a read error. The chain combines TRBV27 with TRBJ2-7; 7 positions match TRBD1. J gave up 2 bases and V 4 bases, and 8 bases lay outside the gene matches. From germline, CDR1 is MNHEY and CDR2 SMNVEV (reference sequence). The CDR3 sequence is 15 residues long. The CDR3 bases are TGTGCCAGCAGTTATAGACAGGGTCAGGCCTACGAGCAGTACTTC. Protein product: CASSYRQGQAYEQYF.

This chain uses TRBV20-1 with TRBJ1-5, with TRBD1 identical over 7 bases. The CDR3 runs 14 residues. J lost 3 bases, V lost 6 bases, and 8 bases had no gene match. Germline V lookup: CDR1 DFQATT, CDR2 SNEGSKA (reference sequence). The CDR3 DNA is TGCAGTGCCCCGGGACAGACAGTCAATCAGCCCCAGCATTTT. It specifies CSAPGQTVNQPQHF.

The chain combines TRBV4-2 with TRBJ1-4; D not certain. Trimming stripped 4 bases from V and 6 bases from J, with 15 bases between. The CDR3 has 15 residues. Per the germline V gene, CDR1 is LGHNA and CDR2 is YNFKEQ. CDR3 region: CASSPVTEVYEKLFF. As DNA, the CDR3 is TGTGCCAGCAGCCCGGTGACGGAGGTCTATGAAAAACTGTTTTTT.

The chain links TRBV6-4 to TRBJ2-7, with D maybe TRBD1 (7 bases). Germline CDR1 MRHNA, CDR2 SNTAGT. Trimming cost V 8 bases and J 6 bases, with 20 bases left between them. The CDR3 sequence is 14 residues long. This chain's CDR3 is CASGRDSQGGEQYF. As DNA, the CDR3 is TGTGCCAGCGGACGGGACTCCCAGGGGGGCGAGCAGTACTTC.

Many counts were recorded for this clonotype. The rearrangement links TRBV7-3 to TRBJ2-5, with D possibly matching TRBD2 (6 bases). Trimming took off 4 bases at V and 1 base at J, with 7 bases between the two ends. The CDR3 runs to 13 residues. Germline CDR1 SGHTA, CDR2 FQGTGA. The CDR3 DNA follows: TGTGCCAGCAGCTGGGGACTCCAAGAGACCCAGTACTTC. Protein sequence: CASSWGLQETQYF.

The chain couples TRBV3-1 to TRBJ2-1, with 12 bases aligning to TRBD2. From germline, CDR1 is LGHDT and CDR2 YNNKEL (reference sequence). J was trimmed by 1 base and V by 3 bases; bases with no gene match: 7. The CDR3 has 18 amino acids. CDR3 in amino acids: CASSQESSGGGSYNEQFF. DNA of the CDR3: TGTGCCAGCAGCCAGGAGTCTAGCGGGGGGGGTTCCTACAATGAGCAGTTCTTC.

This clonotype was seen many times. This chain uses TRBV7-8 with TRBJ2-2, with D perhaps matching TRBD1 (5 bases). CDR3 size: 17 residues. CDR1 is SGHVS, CDR2 FQNEAQ, per germline. V lost 5 bases, J lost 5 bases, and 21 bases lay in between. CDR3 DNA: TGTGCCAGCAGCCACTCTGGTTGGCAGGGTTTAACCGGGGAGCTGTTTTTT. It specifies CASSHSGWQGLTGELFF.

A remark on this clonotype: No conserved phenylalanine or tryptophan is present at the end of the CDR3, so a read error is the likely explanation. The chain employs TRBV19 and TRBJ2-6; D possibly corresponds to TRBD1 (5 bases). This CDR3 spans 16 amino acids. Germline V lookup: CDR1 LNHDA, CDR2 SQIVND (reference sequence). V gave up 4 bases and J gave up 0 bases, with 10 bases separating them. The CDR3 here is CASSTAGFSGANVLTS. CDR3 sequence (DNA): TGTGCCAGTAGTACAGCAGGGTTCTCTGGGGCCAACGTCCTGACTTCC.

This clonotype appeared many times. This sequence joins TRBV9 and TRBJ1-2; D uncertain. V lost 1 base and J lost 2, with 6 bases in between. The CDR3 runs to 13 residues. CDR1 is SGDLS and CDR2 is YYNGEE in the germline V gene. CDR3 sequence: CASSVYNNYGYTF. In DNA form, the CDR3 reads TGTGCCAGCAGCGTATACAACAACTATGGCTACACCTTC. Together with reference TRBV9 and TRBJ1-2, the CDR3 gives the full variable domain: DSGVTQTPKHLITATGQRVTLRCSPRSGDLSVYWYQQSLDQGLQFLIQYYNGEERAKGNILERFSAQQFPDLHSELNLSSLELGDSALYFCASSVYNNYGYTFGSGTRLTVV.

About this clonotype: A much larger clone lies a single base off, so this may be a read error. The chain joins TRBV20-1 to TRBJ2-3; D call uncertain. Looked up from germline, CDR1 is DFQATT and CDR2 is SNEGSKA (reference sequence). The V end was cut by 0 bases, the J end by 8 bases, with 15 bases between. This CDR3 has 14 residues. The CDR3 protein is CSARESGLEATQYF. The DNA of the CDR3 is TGCAGTGCTAGAGAGTCCGGGCTAGAAGCTACGCAGTATTTT.

This clonotype was seen many times. This chain connects TRBV4-1 to TRBJ2-7; 11 bases match TRBD1. Per germline, CDR1 MGHRA and CDR2 YSYEKL. The CDR3 is 13 amino acids. The CDR3 loop is CASGTGGSYEQYF. The CDR3 DNA reads as TGCGCATCCGGGACAGGGGGTTCCTACGAGCAGTACTTC.

A remark on this clonotype: This sequence may be a read error, since a much larger clone differs from it by one base. The conserved phenylalanine or tryptophan is not found at the CDR3 terminus, so this likely reflects a read error. The chain carries TRBV19 and TRBJ2-6, with 7 bases matching TRBD1. Germline lookup yields CDR1 LNHDA and CDR2 SQIVND (reference sequence). With 3 bases clipped from V and 0 bases from J, the junction kept 2 bases outside the gene matches. The CDR3 extends over 16 amino acids. The CDR3 DNA follows: TGTGCCAGTAGTATTCCAGGGGGCTCTGGGGCCAACGTCCTGACTTCC. It translates to CASSIPGGSGANVLTS.

This clonotype was detected ten times or more. This rearrangement joins TRBV5-1 to TRBJ2-1; 8 nucleotides line up with TRBD2. After removal of 7 bases from V and 6 bases from J, the junction contained 9 bases not matched to a gene. The CDR3 loop spans 14 amino acids. Germline-derived CDR1 and CDR2 are SGHRS and YFSETQ. CDR3 in amino acids: CASASLLAGNEQFF. CDR3 coding DNA: TGCGCCAGCGCCTCCCTCCTAGCGGGCAATGAGCAGTTCTTC.

V and J are TRBV6-6 and TRBJ2-3, with D uncertain. This CDR3 region has 15 residues. V lost 1 base, J lost 6 bases, and 14 bases lay in between. In germline, CDR1 is MNHNY, CDR2 SVGAGI (reference sequence). CDR3 sequence (DNA): TGTGCCAGCAGTTACTTTTCCCCTTCCCGGGATACGCAGTATTTT. Translating gives CASSYFSPSRDTQYF.

This clonotype was seen repeatedly, ten times or more. The J gene is TRBJ2-1, the V gene TRBV7-9; D not resolved. This CDR3 has 13 amino acids. Trimming removed 5 bases at V and 8 bases at J, with 13 bases between. From germline, CDR1 is SEHNR and CDR2 FQNEAQ (reference sequence). CDR3 sequence reads: CASSPDGVYEQFF. In nucleotides, the CDR3 is TGTGCCAGCAGCCCGGATGGAGTGTATGAGCAGTTCTTC.

The sample holds many counts of this clonotype. V is TRBV29-1 and J is TRBJ1-1; tentative D call: TRBD1 (5 bases). V was trimmed by 4 bases and J by 5 bases, leaving 5 bases between them. The CDR3 extends over 10 amino acids. Germline V gene lookup returns CDR1 SQVTM and CDR2 ANQGSEA. The CDR3 reads CSVGGTEAFF. The DNA of the CDR3 is TGCAGCGTTGGGGGGACTGAAGCTTTCTTT.

This clonotype was picked up a small number of times. Since a much larger clone is just one base distant, this may be a read error. The chain links TRBV5-1 to TRBJ2-7; D uncertain. Germline assignment: CDR1 SGHRS and CDR2 YFSETQ. The CDR3 contains 12 residues. The chain's CDR3 is CASSRESYEHYF. The CDR3 DNA follows: TGCGCCAGCAGCCGCGAGTCCTACGAGCACTACTTC. Complete variable domain (other parts from reference TRBV5-1 and TRBJ2-7): KAGVTQTPRYLIKTRGQQVTLSCSPISGHRSVSWYQQTPGQGLQFLFEYFSETQRNKGNFPGRFSGRQFSNSRSEMNVSTLELGDSALYLCASSRESYEHYFGPGTRLTVT.

Ten or more counts support this clonotype. The chain links TRBV6-1 to TRBJ2-7, with 8 bases lining up with TRBD1. Germline CDR1 reads MNHNS; CDR2 reads SASEGT. The CDR3 is 15 residues long. The ends lost 10 bases at V and 3 bases at J; junction bases unmatched: 14. CDR3 region: CATSRPDREYYEQYF. In DNA, the CDR3 is TGTGCCACGTCACGGCCGGACAGGGAATACTACGAGCAGTACTTC.

This clonotype appeared a single time. The rearrangement links TRBV29-1 to TRBJ1-5, with 8 bases that match TRBD1. Trimming at V came to 7 bases and at J to 6 bases, leaving 8 bases not matched to a gene. The germline gives CDR1 SQVTM, CDR2 ANQGSEA. The CDR3 totals 13 residues. The CDR3 sequence: CSGVTGEGQPQHF. The CDR3 coding sequence is TGCAGCGGTGTGACAGGGGAAGGTCAGCCCCAGCATTTT.

In the case of this clonotype: A read error may be the cause here, since a much bigger clone is one base away. This chain links TRBV20-1 with TRBJ1-6, with 7 nucleotides matching TRBD1. V shed 0 bases, J shed 7 bases, and the junction held 6 bases outside the gene matches. Germline CDR1 is DFQATT and CDR2 is SNEGSKA (reference sequence). CDR3 length: 15 amino acids. In DNA, the CDR3 is TGCAGTGCTAGAGAACGGGACAGTCGCAATTCACCCCTCCACTTT. Amino acid sequence: CSARERDSRNSPLHF.

This clonotype was detected ten times or more. The chain carries TRBV7-9 and TRBJ1-5; a possible D gene is TRBD1 (5 bases). V was shortened by 4 bases and J by 8 bases, with 15 bases between the two germline ends. Germline CDR1 reads SEHNR; CDR2 reads FQNEAQ (reference sequence). The CDR3 is 14 amino acids. This chain's CDR3 is CASSSAGLSEPQHF. DNA of the CDR3: TGTGCCAGCAGCTCAGCAGGGCTTTCCGAGCCCCAGCATTTT.

This rearrangement joins TRBV24-1 to TRBJ2-5; D tentatively fits TRBD1 or TRBD2 (6 bases each). The germline V and J ends were trimmed by 7 bases and 1 base, with 9 bases remaining between them. The CDR3 sequence is 13 residues long. Germline V gene sequence: CDR1 KGHDR, CDR2 SFDVKD. CDR3 sequence (DNA): TGTGCCACCAGCGGGGGCAGCCAAGAGACCCAGTACTTC. The encoded protein is CATSGGSQETQYF.

The gene calls are TRBV28 and TRBJ1-1; tentative D call: TRBD1 (5 bases). This CDR3 spans 11 amino acids. The V and J ends lost 8 bases and 6 bases respectively, with 10 bases between them. Looked up from germline, CDR1 is MDHEN and CDR2 is SYDVKM. In nucleotides, the CDR3 is TGTGCCAGCGCTAGGGGCGCTGAAGCTTTCTTT. Amino acids: CASARGAEAFF.

Details on this clonotype: This CDR3 fails to terminate in the conserved phenylalanine or tryptophan, so it likely reflects a read error. This chain uses TRBV7-6 with TRBJ2-5; D gene uncertain. V lost 2 bases, J lost 1 base, and 8 bases lay in between. CDR1 SGHVS and CDR2 FNYEAQ come from the germline V gene. The CDR3 totals 14 residues. The CDR3 sequence is CASSLSSAQETQYL. DNA for the CDR3: TGTGCCAGCAGCTTATCATCGGCCCAAGAGACCCAGTACCTC.

Ten or more counts support this clonotype. The CDR3 DNA reads TGTGCCAGCAGGGGGGGCAGAAACTCCTACGAGCAGTACTTC. This translates into CASRGGRNSYEQYF. The chain is built from TRBV5-8 and TRBJ2-7; either TRBD1 or TRBD2 may supply D (6 bases each). The V and J ends lost 5 bases and 0 bases respectively, with 12 bases between them. Germline loops: CDR1 SGHTS, CDR2 YDEGEE. The CDR3 loop spans 14 amino acids. The whole variable domain, filled in from reference TRBV5-8 and TRBJ2-7, reads EAGVTQSPTHLIKTRGQQATLRCSPISGHTSVYWYQQALGLGLQFLLWYDEGEERNRGNFPPRFSGRQFPNYSSELNVNALELEDSALYLCASRGGRNSYEQYFGPGTRLTVT.

The chain combines TRBV29-1 with TRBJ2-1; a possible D gene is TRBD2 (6 bases). Germline V gene sequence: CDR1 SQVTM, CDR2 ANQGSEA. Trimming pared 6 bases from V and 7 bases from J, leaving 16 bases between. This CDR3 comprises 13 residues. As DNA, the CDR3 is TGCAGCGTCGGGGCAGAGGGAGGAAATGAGCAGTTCTTC. Translating it yields CSVGAEGGNEQFF.